The next 5 T cell receptor beta chains were all read from a single sample in a study of cytomegalovirus exposure and HLA in healthy donors. PCR was performed using 60 Vbeta and 13 Jbeta primers. Profiling relied on immunoSEQ multiplex PCR, and the TCRdb table lists in-frame clones only, not all of them. The table has 200,000 to 250,000 clones, over 60% seen once. Sequencing used PBMCs. Receptors were obtained from a middle-aged man in good health and CMV-seronegative.

The V and J genes are TRBV4-1 and TRBJ2-7; maybe TRBD1 (5 bases). Germline V CDR1 and CDR2: MGHRA, YSYEKL. V gave up 2 bases and J gave up 6 bases, with 11 bases separating them. CDR3 length equals 13 residues. CDR3 sequence (DNA): TGCGCCAGCAGCCAACGGCGCGACAGCGAGCAGTACTTC. Translating gives CASSQRRDSEQYF.

The chain couples TRBV15 to TRBJ1-5, with D hard to call. The V and J ends lost 0 bases and 4 bases respectively, with 16 bases between them. In germline, CDR1 is LNHNV, CDR2 YYDKDF (reference sequence). The CDR3 is 17 residues long. CDR3 amino acids: CATSRDLSRSGNQPQHF. The CDR3 bases are TGTGCCACCAGCAGAGATCTATCGCGGTCGGGTAATCAGCCCCAGCATTTT.

V and J are TRBV5-1 and TRBJ2-7; 8 bases line up with TRBD1. Losses at the gene ends were 4 bases for V and 5 bases for J; bases not matched to a gene: 2. This CDR3 contains 12 residues. The V gene's germline CDR1 is SGHRS and CDR2 YFSETQ. The CDR3 DNA is TGCGCCAGCAGCGGGACAGGAGACGAGCAGTACTTC. This sequence encodes CASSGTGDEQYF.

The V call is TRBV7-8, the J call TRBJ2-1; D call uncertain. The V gene's germline CDR1 is SGHVS and CDR2 FQNEAQ. V lost 8 bases and J 0 bases, leaving 8 bases between the germline ends. The CDR3 has 13 residues. The CDR3 coding sequence is TGTGCCAGCGTTTTGAGCTCCTACAATGAGCAGTTCTTC. Translated: CASVLSSYNEQFF.

This chain links TRBV7-9 with TRBJ1-2; D may be TRBD1 (5 bases). V was cut by 4 bases and J by 4 bases, with 16 bases left in between. Germline CDR1 is SEHNR and CDR2 is FQNEAQ (reference sequence). The CDR3 contains 15 residues. CDR3 protein: CASSSDRVKAYGYTF. CDR3 DNA: TGTGCCAGCAGCTCAGACAGAGTTAAAGCCTATGGCTACACCTTC.